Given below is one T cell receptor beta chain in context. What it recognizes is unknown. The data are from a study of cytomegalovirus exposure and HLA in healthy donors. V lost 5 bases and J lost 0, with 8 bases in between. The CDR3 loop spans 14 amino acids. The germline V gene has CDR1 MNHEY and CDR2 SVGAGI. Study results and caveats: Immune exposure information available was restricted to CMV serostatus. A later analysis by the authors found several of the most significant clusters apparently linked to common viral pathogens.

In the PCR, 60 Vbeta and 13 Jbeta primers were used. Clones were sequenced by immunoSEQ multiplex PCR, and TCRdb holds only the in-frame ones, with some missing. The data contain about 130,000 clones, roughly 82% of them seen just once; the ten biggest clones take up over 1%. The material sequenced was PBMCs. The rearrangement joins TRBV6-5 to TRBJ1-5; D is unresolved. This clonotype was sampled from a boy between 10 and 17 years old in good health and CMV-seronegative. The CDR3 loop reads CASSPQYSNQPQHF. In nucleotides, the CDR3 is TGTGCCAGCAGTCCCCAGTATAGCAATCAGCCCCAGCATTTT.